The TCR beta chain described here comes from a study of early T cells in non-severe SARS-CoV-2 infection (dated by TCRdb to the early 2020s). Describing the broader study: Because TCR sequencing was done on bulk RNA from unsorted whole blood, the alpha and beta chains could not be paired. Study-level results and caveats: VDJdb matching was skewed toward anti-spike CD8 responses and likely underestimated virus-specific expansions by missing private and CD4 specificities.

Library method: 5' RACE. The sequencing machine was a NextSeq 500. The TCR library protocol attached unique molecular identifiers to individual cDNA molecules to correct for sequencing error and PCR bias. Both TCR alpha and beta chains were sequenced, and tight co-correlation was observed between alpha and beta sequence abundances in each sample. The source study handled its data this way. Decombinator V4 was used to annotate the V gene, J gene and CDR3 of the TCR sequences. TCRs were defined as expanded if a significant change between any two time points was detected under a Poisson model with p below 0.0001. TCR abundances were normalised to the total number of TCRs sequenced per sample and were expressed as counts per million. MAIT TCRs were defined by TRAV1-2 paired with TRAJ12, TRAJ20 or TRAJ33, and iNKT TCRs by TRAV10 paired with TRAJ18. VDJdb, accessed 1 November 2021, was searched for CMV, EBV and SARS-CoV-2 annotated TCRs, excluding TCRs annotated for multiple antigens. TCRdb took the public reads, trimmed them with fastp at Q25, ran MiXCR for clone calling and kept in-frame beta chains. Each entry merges the rows of one CDR3 protein and shows their most common DNA and genes. The V and J calls and clone size are TCRdb's, not the authors'. Counted in this sample were some 50,000 distinct CDR3 sequences; 9% to 9.5% of them appeared once. Under 5% of the sample lies in the top ten.

This clonotype has ten or more counts. Its target antigen remains unknown. Nothing much larger sits one base from this clone, and base qualities are not available. This was a case-control study nested in a cohort of healthcare workers in London, UK, who had nasopharyngeal swab PCR tests and blood samples taken every week. Healthcare workers were recruited during the week of the UK lockdown, between 23 and 31 March 2020, and followed weekly for up to roughly 15 weeks. V and J are truncated by 6 bases and 3 bases respectively, leaving an intervening sequence of 14 bases. Its CDR3 holds 14 amino acids, cysteine through phenylalanine. The entry retains the CDR3 DNA only, 42 bases that are in frame from base 1. In the germline V gene, CDR1 corresponds to MGHDK and CDR2 to SYGVNS.

Sequencing was done on a sample of whole blood. This sequence was found in an adult who was a healthcare worker with PCR-confirmed SARS-CoV-2 infection or an uninfected control (not recorded which). Recombination linked TRBV25-1 to TRBJ1-1; the best D guess is TRBD1, with 5 bases matching. The DNA sequence is as follows: TGTGCCAGCAGGGGGTTAACGGGGGACACTGAAGCTTTCTTT. It specifies CASRGLTGDTEAFF.